The sequence of this T cell receptor (beta chain) was determined in a study of shared clonotypes between healthy human individuals. The donors, all of them Caucasian adults, lived in Nashville, Tennessee. Clones were sequenced by immunoSEQ multiplex PCR, and TCRdb holds only the in-frame ones, with some missing. The sample shows approximately 500,000 clones, about three quarters of them seen only once. The germline CDR1 and CDR2 sequences are LGHNA and YNFKEQ. V lost 0 bases and J lost 4, with 9 bases in between. This CDR3 region has 14 residues. This clone has just one count. What it binds is not known. Whole-study findings and limits: Clonotype sharing among donors likely depends on sequencing depth.

This receptor was identified in a woman aged 40 to 50 in good health. Some clones in this sample may be carry-over from other donors' samples. The chain combines TRBV4-2 with TRBJ1-2; the D is unclear. The sequencing sample was made of PBMCs. Here the CDR3 reads CASSQDEGTYGYTF. The CDR3 nucleotides read TGTGCCAGCAGCCAAGATGAGGGAACCTATGGCTACACCTTC.